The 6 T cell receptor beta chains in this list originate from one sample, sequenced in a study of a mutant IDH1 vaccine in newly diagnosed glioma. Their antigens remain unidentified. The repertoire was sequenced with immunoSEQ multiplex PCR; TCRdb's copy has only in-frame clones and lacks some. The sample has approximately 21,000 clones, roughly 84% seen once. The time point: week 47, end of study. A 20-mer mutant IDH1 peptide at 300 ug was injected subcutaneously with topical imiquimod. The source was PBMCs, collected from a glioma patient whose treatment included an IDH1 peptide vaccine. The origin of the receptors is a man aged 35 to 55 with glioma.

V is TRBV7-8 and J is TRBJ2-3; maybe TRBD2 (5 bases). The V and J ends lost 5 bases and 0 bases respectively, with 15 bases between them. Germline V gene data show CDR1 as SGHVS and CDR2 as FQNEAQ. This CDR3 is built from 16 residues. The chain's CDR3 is CASSLNPGESTDTQYF. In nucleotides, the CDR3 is TGTGCCAGCAGCCTTAACCCCGGGGAGAGCACAGATACGCAGTATTTT.

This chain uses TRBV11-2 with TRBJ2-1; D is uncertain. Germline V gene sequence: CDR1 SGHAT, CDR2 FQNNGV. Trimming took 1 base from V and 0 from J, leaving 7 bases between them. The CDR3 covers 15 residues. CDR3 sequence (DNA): TGTGCCAGCAGCTTAGTAACACCCTCCTACAATGAGCAGTTCTTC. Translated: CASSLVTPSYNEQFF.

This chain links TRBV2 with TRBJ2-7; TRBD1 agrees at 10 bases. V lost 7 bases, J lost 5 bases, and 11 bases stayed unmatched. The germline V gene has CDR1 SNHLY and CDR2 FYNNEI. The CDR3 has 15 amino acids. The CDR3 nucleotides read TGTGCCAGCATAATTCCGGGACAGGGGAGGGACGAGCAGTACTTC. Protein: CASIIPGQGRDEQYF.

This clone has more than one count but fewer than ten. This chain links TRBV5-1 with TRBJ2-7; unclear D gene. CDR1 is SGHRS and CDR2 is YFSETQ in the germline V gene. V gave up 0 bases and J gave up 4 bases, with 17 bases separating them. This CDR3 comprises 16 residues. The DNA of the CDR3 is TGCGCCAGCAGCTTGGACTCCCTGAACCTCCTGTACGAGCAGTACTTC. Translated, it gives CASSLDSLNLLYEQYF.

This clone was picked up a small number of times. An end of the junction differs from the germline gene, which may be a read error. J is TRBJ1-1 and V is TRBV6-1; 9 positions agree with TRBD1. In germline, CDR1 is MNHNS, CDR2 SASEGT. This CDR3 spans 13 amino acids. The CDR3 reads CASREGTGREAFF. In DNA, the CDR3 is TGTGCCAGCAGGGAAGGGACAGGGCGAGAAGCTTTCTTT.

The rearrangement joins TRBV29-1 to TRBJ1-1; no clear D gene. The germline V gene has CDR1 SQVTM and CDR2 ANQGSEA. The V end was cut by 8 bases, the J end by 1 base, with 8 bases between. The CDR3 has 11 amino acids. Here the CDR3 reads CSSGRNTEAFF. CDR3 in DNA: TGCAGCTCTGGGAGGAACACTGAAGCTTTCTTT.